Here is one T cell receptor beta chain with its context. Its antigen is not identified. This record comes from a study of CXCR3-negative and CXCR3-positive naive CD8 T cells. Study background: The total count of TRB reads reached around 130 million, and each library contributed about 1.5 +/- 0.3 million. The study's findings and limits: Hydrophobicity of TRB CDR3s was greater in CXCR3-positive naive cells than in CXCR3-negative naive cells. For naive cells, CXCR3-negative and CXCR3-positive subsets had similar TRBV-TRBJ usage; for memory cells, usage differed.

The germline gives CDR1 DFQATT, CDR2 SNEGSKA (reference sequence). The CDR3 has 12 amino acids. CD45RO-CCR7+CD27+CD95- defined naive CD8+ T cells. TRB cDNA libraries were made by UMI-labeled 5' RACE. Each CDR3 protein gets one entry in TCRdb, which reprocessed the 5' RACE reads and gives no DNA. This listing includes about 90,000 distinct CDR3 sequences. The rearrangement uses TRBV20-1 and TRBJ1-2; the D call from TCRdb, TRBD1, cannot be confirmed without DNA. The source is a human donor in good health. Some clones in this sample may be carry-over from other donors' samples. The sample comprised naive CXCR3+ CD8+ T cells from blood. Regarding subset: CD45RO-CCR7+CD27+CD95- naive CD8+ T cells expressing CXCR3 (TNR3+). CDR3 loop: CSASQGSYGYTF.